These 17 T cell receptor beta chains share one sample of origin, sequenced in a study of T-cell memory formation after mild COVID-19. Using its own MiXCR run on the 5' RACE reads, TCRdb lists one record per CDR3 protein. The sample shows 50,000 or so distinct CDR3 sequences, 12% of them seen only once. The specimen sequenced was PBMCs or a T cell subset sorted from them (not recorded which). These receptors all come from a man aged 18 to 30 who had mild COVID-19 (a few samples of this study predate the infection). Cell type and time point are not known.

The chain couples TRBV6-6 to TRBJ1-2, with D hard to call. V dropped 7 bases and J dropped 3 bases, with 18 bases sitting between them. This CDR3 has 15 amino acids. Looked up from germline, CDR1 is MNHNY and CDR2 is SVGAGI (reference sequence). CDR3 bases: TGTGCCAGCACCGTGGACGGGTTTTTGGACTATGGCTACACCTTC. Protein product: CASTVDGFLDYGYTF.

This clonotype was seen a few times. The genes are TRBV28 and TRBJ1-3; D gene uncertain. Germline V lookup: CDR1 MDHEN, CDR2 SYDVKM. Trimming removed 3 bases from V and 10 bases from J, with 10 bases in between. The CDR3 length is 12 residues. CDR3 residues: CASSFGSGTIYF. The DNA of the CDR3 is TGTGCCAGCAGTTTTGGGTCCGGTACCATATATTTT.

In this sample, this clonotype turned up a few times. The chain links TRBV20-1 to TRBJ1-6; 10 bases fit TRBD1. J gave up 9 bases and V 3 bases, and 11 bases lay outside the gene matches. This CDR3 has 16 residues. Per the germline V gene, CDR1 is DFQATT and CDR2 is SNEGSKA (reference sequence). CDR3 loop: CSARVLRDRGLSPLHF. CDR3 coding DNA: TGCAGTGCTAGGGTTCTCCGGGACAGGGGTCTTTCACCCCTCCACTTT.

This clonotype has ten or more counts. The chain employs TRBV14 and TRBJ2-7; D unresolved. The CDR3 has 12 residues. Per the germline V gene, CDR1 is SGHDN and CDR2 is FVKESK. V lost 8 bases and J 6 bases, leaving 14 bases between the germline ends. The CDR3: CASVMSALEQYV. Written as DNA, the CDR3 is TGTGCCAGCGTTATGTCTGCACTCGAGCAGTACGTC.

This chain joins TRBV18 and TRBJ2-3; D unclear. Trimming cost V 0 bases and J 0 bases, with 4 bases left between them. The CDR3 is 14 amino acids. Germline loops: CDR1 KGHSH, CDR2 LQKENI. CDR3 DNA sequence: TGTGCCAGCTCACCACCCGCTAGCACAGATACGCAGTATTTT. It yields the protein CASSPPASTDTQYF. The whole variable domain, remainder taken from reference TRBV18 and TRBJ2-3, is NAGVMQNPRHLVRRRGQEARLRCSPMKGHSHVYWYRQLPEEGLKFMVYLQKENIIDESGMPKERFSAEFPKEGPSILRIQQVVRGDSAAYFCASSPPASTDTQYFGPGTRLTVL.

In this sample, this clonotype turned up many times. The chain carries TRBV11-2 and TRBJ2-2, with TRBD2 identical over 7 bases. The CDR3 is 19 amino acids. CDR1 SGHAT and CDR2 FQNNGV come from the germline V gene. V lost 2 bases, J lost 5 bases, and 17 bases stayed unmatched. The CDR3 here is CASSLYLDNHLADTGELFF. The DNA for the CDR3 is TGTGCCAGCAGCTTATACTTAGATAACCATCTAGCGGATACCGGGGAGCTGTTTTTT.

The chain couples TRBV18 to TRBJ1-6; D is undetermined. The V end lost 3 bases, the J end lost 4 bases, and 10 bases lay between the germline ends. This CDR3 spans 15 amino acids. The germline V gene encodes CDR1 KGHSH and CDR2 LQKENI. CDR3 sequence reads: CASSPAIKYNSPLHF. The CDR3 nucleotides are TGTGCCAGCTCACCGGCAATAAAGTATAATTCACCCCTCCACTTT. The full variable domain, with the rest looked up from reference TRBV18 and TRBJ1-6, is NAGVMQNPRHLVRRRGQEARLRCSPMKGHSHVYWYRQLPEEGLKFMVYLQKENIIDESGMPKERFSAEFPKEGPSILRIQQVVRGDSAAYFCASSPAIKYNSPLHFGNGTRLTVT.

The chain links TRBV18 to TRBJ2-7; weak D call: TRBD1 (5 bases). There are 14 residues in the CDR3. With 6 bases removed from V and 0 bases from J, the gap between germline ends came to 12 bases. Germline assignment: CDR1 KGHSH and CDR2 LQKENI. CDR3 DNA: TGTGCCAGCTCTCTCGCGACAGCCTCCTACGAGCAGTACTTC. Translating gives CASSLATASYEQYF.

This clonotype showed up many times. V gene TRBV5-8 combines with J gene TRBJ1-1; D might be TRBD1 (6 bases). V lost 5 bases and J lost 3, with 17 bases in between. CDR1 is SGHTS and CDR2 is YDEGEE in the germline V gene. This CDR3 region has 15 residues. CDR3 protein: CASSEPGTRDTEAFF. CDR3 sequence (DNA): TGTGCCAGCAGTGAACCCGGGACAAGGGACACTGAAGCTTTCTTT.

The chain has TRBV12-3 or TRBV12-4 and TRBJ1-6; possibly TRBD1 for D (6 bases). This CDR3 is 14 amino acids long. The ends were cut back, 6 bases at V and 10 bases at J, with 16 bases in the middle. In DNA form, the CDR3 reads TGTGCCAGCAGCAGCACCTGGGGGCACTCACCCCTCCACTTT. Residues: CASSSTWGHSPLHF.

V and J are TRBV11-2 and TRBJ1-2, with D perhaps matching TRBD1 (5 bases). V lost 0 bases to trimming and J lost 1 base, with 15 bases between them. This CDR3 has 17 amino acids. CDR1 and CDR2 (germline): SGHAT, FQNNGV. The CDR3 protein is CASSLDRGPQGNYGYTF. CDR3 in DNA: TGTGCCAGCAGCTTAGATAGAGGACCTCAGGGTAACTATGGCTACACCTTC.

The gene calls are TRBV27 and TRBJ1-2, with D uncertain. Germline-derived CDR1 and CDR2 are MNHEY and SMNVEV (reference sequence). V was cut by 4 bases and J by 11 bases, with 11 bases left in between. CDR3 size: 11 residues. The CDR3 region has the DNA TGTGCCAGCAGTTCGGATGGTCGTTACACCTTC. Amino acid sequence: CASSSDGRYTF.

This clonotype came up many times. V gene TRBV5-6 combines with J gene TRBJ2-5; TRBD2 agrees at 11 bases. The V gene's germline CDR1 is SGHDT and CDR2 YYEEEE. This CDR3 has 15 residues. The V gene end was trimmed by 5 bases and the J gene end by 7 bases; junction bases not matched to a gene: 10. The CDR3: CASRSTSGGWGTQYF. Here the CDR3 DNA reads TGTGCCAGCAGGTCAACTAGCGGGGGCTGGGGGACCCAGTACTTC.

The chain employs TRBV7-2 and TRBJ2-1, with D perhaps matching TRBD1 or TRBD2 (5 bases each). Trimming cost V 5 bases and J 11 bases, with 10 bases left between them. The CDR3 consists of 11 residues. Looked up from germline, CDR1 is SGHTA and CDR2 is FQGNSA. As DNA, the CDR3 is TGTGCCAGCAGCCTACTGGGACAGCAGTTCTTC. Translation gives CASSLLGQQFF.

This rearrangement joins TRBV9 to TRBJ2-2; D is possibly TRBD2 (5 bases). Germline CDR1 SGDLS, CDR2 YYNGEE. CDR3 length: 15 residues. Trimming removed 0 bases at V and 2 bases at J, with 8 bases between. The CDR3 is CASSVETINTGELFF. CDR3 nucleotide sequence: TGTGCCAGCAGCGTAGAGACTATCAACACCGGGGAGCTGTTTTTT. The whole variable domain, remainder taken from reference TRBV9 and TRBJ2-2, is DSGVTQTPKHLITATGQRVTLRCSPRSGDLSVYWYQQSLDQGLQFLIQYYNGEERAKGNILERFSAQQFPDLHSELNLSSLELGDSALYFCASSVETINTGELFFGEGSRLTVL.

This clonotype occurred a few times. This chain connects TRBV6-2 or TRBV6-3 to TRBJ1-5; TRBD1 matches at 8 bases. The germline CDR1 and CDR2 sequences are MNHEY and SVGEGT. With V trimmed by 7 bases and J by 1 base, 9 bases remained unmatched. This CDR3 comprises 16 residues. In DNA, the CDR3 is TGTGCCAGCACCTATGGAGGACAGGGAAGCAATCAGCCCCAGCATTTT. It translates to CASTYGGQGSNQPQHF.

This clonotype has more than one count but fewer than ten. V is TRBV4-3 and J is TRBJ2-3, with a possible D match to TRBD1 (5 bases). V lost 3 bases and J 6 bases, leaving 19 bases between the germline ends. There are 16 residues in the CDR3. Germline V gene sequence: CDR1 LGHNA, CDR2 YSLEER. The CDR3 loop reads CASSQEIGVGSDTQYF. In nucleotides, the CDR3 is TGCGCCAGCAGCCAGGAGATAGGGGTCGGCTCGGATACGCAGTATTTT.